This TCR beta chain was captured in a study of CD8+ T cells in alopecia areata. Study at large: Twice daily, treated patients received 5 to 10 mg of oral tofacitinib. Findings and caveats of the study: There were many expanded lesional clones persisting in scalp and blood during tofacitinib.

On this clone itself: Its antigen remains unidentified.

cDNA prepared by RNA extraction and subsequent reverse transcription served as the template for sequencing. Profiled with immunoSEQ multiplex PCR; TCRdb holds only in-frame clones, not every one. The sample carries under 300,000 clones, approximately 60% recorded once. This CDR3 has 14 residues. Trimming removed 6 bases from V and 5 bases from J; junction bases left unmatched: 8. The germline V gene has CDR1 MNHEY and CDR2 SMNVEV (reference sequence). The sample's treatment: oral pan-JAK inhibitor, 5-10 mg twice daily. From alopecia areata patients, lesional scalp punch biopsies and peripheral blood were collected. From PBMCs, CD4+ and CD8+ T cells were sorted.

The material sequenced was CD4+ T cells sorted from blood, taken around week 53, from a patient treated with tofacitinib. This clonotype originated in a human donor with alopecia areata. The chain is built from TRBV27 and TRBJ1-2; 8 bases fit TRBD1. CDR3: CASRALGQAYGYTF. In DNA form, the CDR3 reads TGTGCCAGCAGAGCCCTGGGACAGGCGTATGGCTACACCTTC.